This is a list of T cell receptor beta chains from one sample in a study of cytomegalovirus exposure and HLA in healthy donors. The assay was immunoSEQ multiplex PCR, and TCRdb's table has in-frame clones only and misses some. Among some 130,000 clones, approximately 82% were seen once, and the ten largest hold 30%. Sequencing was done on a sample of PBMCs. Every receptor here comes from a man under 40 in good health and CMV-seropositive. CDR3s leave out the opening cysteine and the closing phenylalanine or tryptophan.

j_gene,v_gene,CDR3aa
TRBJ1-4,TRBV25-1,ASSLGRSATNEKLF
TRBJ2-7,TRBV18,ASSPAGPPYEQY
TRBJ2-2,TRBV14,ASSQGYERQKNTGELF
TRBJ2-4,TRBV4-2,ASSPITNGGAKNIQY
TRBJ2-7,TRBV25-1,ASSAARGPYEQY
TRBJ2-5,TRBV19,ATSIGGLAGIQETQY
TRBJ2-3,TRBV7-2,ASIMTSGSDTQY
TRBJ1-4,TRBV18,ASSRATNEKLF
TRBJ1-5,TRBV19,ASSIVRSEVAGREQPQH
TRBJ2-7,TRBV18,ASSPGLRVGLAGLDEQY
TRBJ2-2,TRBV11-3,ASSESGVNTGELF
TRBJ2-7,TRBV2,ASSVGRAIYEQY
TRBJ2-7,TRBV29-1,SVEGEAGVSYEQY
TRBJ2-7,TRBV18,ASSSLVASEQY
TRBJ1-2,TRBV6-5,ASSYTGMDGYT
TRBJ1-1,TRBV11-2,ASSPRWGQEAF
TRBJ1-1,TRBV27,ASSPRGVIRNTEAF
TRBJ1-2,TRBV27,ASRGQGNYGYT
TRBJ2-1,TRBV7-2,ASSTRAGEGEQF
TRBJ1-2,TRBV7-9,ASSLNRVAGYT
TRBJ2-2,TRBV7-3,ASSFTGGTGELF
TRBJ2-2,TRBV30,AWSPGGGYHGELF
TRBJ1-2,TRBV2,ASSEEIGQGTNYGYT
TRBJ2-2,TRBV12-2,ASRLGARNTGELF
TRBJ2-3,TRBV5-6,ASSFKGRGTDTQY
TRBJ1-1,TRBV10-1,ASSPRQAMNTEAF
TRBJ2-1,TRBV2,ASGRGGGNEQF
TRBJ1-1,TRBV9,ASSVGTGQNTEAF
TRBJ2-5,TRBV5-1,ASSPGTSGGYQETQY
TRBJ1-4,TRBV19,ASSQQVEKLF
TRBJ2-5,TRBV6-1,ASSLAWGETQY
TRBJ1-2,TRBV5-1,ASSYGTNGYT
TRBJ2-7,TRBV11-2,ASSTWRQGSSEQY
TRBJ1-1,TRBV5-1,ASSRTGDNTEAF
TRBJ2-3,TRBV7-9,ASLGGSGSTDTQY
TRBJ1-2,TRBV11-2,ASSSDRGGNGYT
TRBJ2-1,TRBV7-2,ASSHGGGTYNEQF
TRBJ1-5,TRBV25-1,ASSSGGLSQPQH
TRBJ2-3,TRBV27,ASSTLGRGTDTQY
TRBJ1-4,TRBV7-6,ASSPGERPNEKLF
TRBJ1-5,TRBV19,AGGAARNQPQH